This record concerns one T cell receptor beta chain sequence. Its matching antigen is unknown. There are 12 residues in the CDR3. Germline values: CDR1 GTSNPN, CDR2 SVGIG (reference sequence). With 1 base removed from V and 14 bases from J, the gap between germline ends came to 17 bases. These data are taken from a study of cytomegalovirus exposure and HLA in healthy donors. Study in general: As an earlier analysis found, around 200 million T cells yielded 117 million unique TCR beta sequences.

Study-level results: Several of the most significant clusters appeared, in a later analysis, to be linked to common viral pathogens. Reports state that TCR beta sequences accurately predicted most subjects' HLA-A and HLA-B alleles. Rare TCR sequences dominated, though some public TCRs recurred in many donors.

The PCR had 60 Vbeta and 13 Jbeta primers. The table came from immunoSEQ multiplex PCR; TCRdb's copy has only in-frame clones and leaves some out. The record lists tens of thousands of clones, of which the ten most abundant hold roughly 4.7%. The sequence was collected from a middle-aged woman in good health and CMV-seropositive. The sequenced material came from PBMCs. The chain uses TRBV30 and TRBJ1-2; D gene unclear. CDR3 nucleotide sequence: TGTGCCTGGAGTGAGACGGCGACTTTCGTTACCTTC. It codes for CAWSETATFVTF.